These 23 T cell receptor beta chains came from one sample sequenced in a study of graft-versus-host responses after intestinal transplantation. Profiled with immunoSEQ multiplex PCR; TCRdb holds only in-frame clones, not every one. The table lists 90,000 or so clones, roughly 80% of them singletons. Which antigens these TCRs recognize remains unknown. The sequencing used unstimulated CD4+ T cells sorted from spleen or lymph node cells, collected before intestinal transplant. The receptors here all came from a human donor who received an intestinal transplant.

The gene calls are TRBV5-1 and TRBJ2-2, with 8 nucleotides matching TRBD2. The V gene's germline CDR1 is SGHRS and CDR2 YFSETQ. This CDR3 region has 16 residues. V shed 0 bases, J shed 2 bases, and the junction held 3 bases outside the gene matches. The DNA for the CDR3 is TGCGCCAGCAGCTTGGCCGGGGGGGTAAACACCGGGGAGCTGTTTTTT. Protein: CASSLAGGVNTGELFF.

This clone has only one observation. The chain links TRBV6-1 to TRBJ2-2, with D tentatively TRBD2 (5 bases). Germline assignment: CDR1 MNHNS and CDR2 SASEGT. The CDR3 is 15 amino acids. The V end lost 3 bases, the J end lost 5 bases, and 13 bases lay between the germline ends. The DNA for the CDR3 is TGTGCCAGCAGTGACGTTGGACTTGGGACCGGGGAGCTGTTTTTT. It translates to CASSDVGLGTGELFF.

This clone has more than one count but fewer than ten. The V call is TRBV7-9, the J call TRBJ1-4; perhaps TRBD1 as D (6 bases). Germline assignment: CDR1 SEHNR and CDR2 FQNEAQ (reference sequence). This CDR3 comprises 15 residues. The germline V and J ends were trimmed by 3 bases and 5 bases, with 13 bases remaining between them. CDR3 nucleotides: TGTGCCAGCAGCTTCGGGGGGGACATAAATGAAAAACTGTTTTTT. It yields the protein CASSFGGDINEKLFF.

In this sample, this clone turned up a few times. J is TRBJ1-6 and V is TRBV6-1; the D gene is possibly TRBD1 (5 bases). This CDR3 is 15 amino acids long. The V gene lost 4 bases and the J gene lost 4 bases, with 11 bases spanning the gap. The V gene's germline CDR1 is MNHNS and CDR2 SASEGT. The CDR3: CASSGGTAYNSPLHF. The DNA of the CDR3 is TGTGCCAGCAGTGGCGGGACCGCTTATAATTCACCCCTCCACTTT.

The CDR3: CASSLSLAGVNEQFF. In nucleotides, the CDR3 is TGCGCCAGCAGCTTGAGCCTAGCGGGGGTCAATGAGCAGTTCTTC. The chain has TRBV5-1 and TRBJ2-1, with TRBD2 matching over 10 bases. The CDR3 sequence is 15 residues long. V was pared by 1 base and J by 6 bases, with 4 bases of the junction left unmatched. Germline V gene data show CDR1 as SGHRS and CDR2 as YFSETQ.

V gene TRBV5-1 combines with J gene TRBJ2-7, with TRBD2 matching over 8 bases. The CDR3 spans 17 residues. Germline V gene lookup returns CDR1 SGHRS and CDR2 YFSETQ. The V gene end was trimmed by 4 bases and the J gene end by 0 bases; junction bases not matched to a gene: 12. CDR3 loop: CASSVTPGRGSSYEQYF. The CDR3 DNA reads as TGCGCCAGCAGCGTTACACCCGGGAGGGGTAGCTCCTACGAGCAGTACTTC.

The gene calls are TRBV7-9 and TRBJ2-1; unclear D gene. V was trimmed by 5 bases and J by 6 bases, leaving 8 bases between them. The CDR3 is made up of 12 amino acids. CDR1 and CDR2 (germline): SEHNR, FQNEAQ (reference sequence). CDR3 protein: CASSPHGNEQFF. The CDR3 nucleotides read TGTGCCAGCAGCCCTCACGGCAATGAGCAGTTCTTC.

This chain joins TRBV11-2 and TRBJ2-5; 10 bases match TRBD2. After removal of 3 bases from V and 5 bases from J, the junction contained 6 bases not matched to a gene. CDR1 and CDR2 (germline): SGHAT, FQNNGV. The CDR3 sequence is 15 residues long. The CDR3 region has the DNA TGTGCCAGCAGCTTCATAGCGGGAGGCATGGAGACCCAGTACTTC. Translating gives CASSFIAGGMETQYF.

In its sample, this clone was seen a few times. The gene calls are TRBV6-5 and TRBJ1-4; a possible D gene is TRBD1 (6 bases). This CDR3 is 14 amino acids long. Deletions cut 8 bases from V and 5 bases from J, with 15 bases between. Looked up from germline, CDR1 is MNHEY and CDR2 is SVGAGI. CDR3 residues: CASSGQSVNEKLFF. The CDR3 nucleotides are TGTGCCAGCTCCGGACAGTCGGTGAATGAAAAACTGTTTTTT.

The V gene is TRBV6-4, the J gene TRBJ2-3, with D tentatively TRBD1 (6 bases). V dropped 5 bases and J dropped 4 bases, with 13 bases sitting between them. There are 14 residues in the CDR3. CDR1 is MRHNA and CDR2 is SNTAGT in the germline V gene. CDR3 DNA sequence: TGTGCCAGCAGTCCGGGACACGGCGCAGATACGCAGTATTTT. This sequence encodes CASSPGHGADTQYF.

CDR3 bases: TGTGCCAGCAGCCTACAGGGCTCCTATGGCTACACCTTC. Translating it yields CASSLQGSYGYTF. The gene calls are TRBV2 and TRBJ1-2, with D possibly being TRBD1 (6 bases). Germline assignment: CDR1 SNHLY and CDR2 FYNNEI. This CDR3 region has 13 residues. V shed 6 bases and J shed 4 bases, with 12 bases lying between them.

This clone was found once. The chain is built from TRBV4-1 and TRBJ2-7; 7 nucleotides align to TRBD1. CDR3 size: 15 residues. J lost 1 base, V lost 2 bases, and 5 bases had no gene match. Germline V lookup: CDR1 MGHRA, CDR2 YSYEKL. Here the CDR3 reads CASSQLRGPSYEQYF. CDR3 DNA: TGCGCCAGCAGCCAATTAAGGGGGCCGTCCTACGAGCAGTACTTC.

The chain couples TRBV7-9 to TRBJ2-1, with D possibly matching TRBD2 (5 bases). Germline CDR1 reads SEHNR; CDR2 reads FQNEAQ (reference sequence). This CDR3 has 15 residues. V gave up 7 bases and J gave up 4 bases, with 17 bases separating them. This CDR3 reads CASIWRGNPYNEQFF. CDR3 bases: TGTGCCAGCATTTGGCGAGGGAATCCTTACAATGAGCAGTTCTTC.

The chain couples TRBV2 to TRBJ1-5; 10 bases align to TRBD1. CDR3 length: 15 residues. With V trimmed by 7 bases and J by 1 base, 4 bases remained unmatched. Germline CDR1 reads SNHLY; CDR2 reads FYNNEI. CDR3 DNA sequence: TGTGCCAGCAAGAGGACAGGGGGAAGCAATCAGCCCCAGCATTTT. Protein product: CASKRTGGSNQPQHF. Variable domain in full (rest from reference TRBV2 and TRBJ1-5): EPEVTQTPSHQVTQMGQEVILRCVPISNHLYFYWYRQILGQKVEFLVSFYNNEISEKSEIFDDQFSVERPDGSNFTLKIRSTKLEDSAMYFCASKRTGGSNQPQHFGDGTRLSIL.

J is TRBJ1-2 and V is TRBV7-9; unclear D gene. CDR3 size: 15 residues. Germline CDR1 SEHNR, CDR2 FQNEAQ (reference sequence). The V end lost 1 base, the J end lost 4 bases, and 13 bases lay between the germline ends. In DNA, the CDR3 is TGTGCCAGCAGCTTAGATGTTATAGAACCCTATGGCTACACCTTC. Translation: CASSLDVIEPYGYTF.

The CDR3 sequence is CASSLVQGQQPQHF. CDR3 coding DNA: TGTGCCAGCAGCTTAGTACAGGGGCAACAGCCCCAGCATTTT. The chain has TRBV7-8 and TRBJ1-5, with TRBD1 matching 7 bases. The CDR3 consists of 14 residues. The V gene end was trimmed by 1 base and the J gene end by 7 bases; junction bases not matched to a gene: 4. Germline CDR1 and CDR2: SGHVS and FQNEAQ.

The chain couples TRBV28 to TRBJ2-1, with D possibly being TRBD1 (7 bases). The germline V and J ends were trimmed by 5 bases and 10 bases, with 21 bases remaining between them. This CDR3 has 15 amino acids. The germline gives CDR1 MDHEN, CDR2 SYDVKM. CDR3: CASSPAPRGVREQFF. Here the CDR3 DNA reads TGTGCCAGCAGTCCTGCGCCCAGGGGGGTTAGGGAGCAGTTCTTC.

The chain carries TRBV2 and TRBJ2-5; no clear D gene. Germline CDR1 is SNHLY and CDR2 is FYNNEI. The CDR3 covers 15 residues. V lost 4 bases and J lost 6, with 18 bases in between. The chain's CDR3 is CASSGYSTPRKTQYF. CDR3 in DNA: TGTGCCAGCAGTGGATACTCGACACCGAGAAAGACCCAGTACTTC.

The chain uses TRBV28 and TRBJ2-1; TRBD2 aligns across 7 bases. Per germline, CDR1 MDHEN and CDR2 SYDVKM. Germline trimming cut 5 bases from V and 6 bases from J; bases unmatched to any gene: 16. The CDR3 totals 17 residues. The CDR3 DNA follows: TGTGCCAGCAGTGGGGGATCGGGACTACTGAGCCTCAATGAGCAGTTCTTC. Amino acids: CASSGGSGLLSLNEQFF.

J is TRBJ2-2 and V is TRBV6-1, with 7 positions matching TRBD2. The trim removed 2 bases at V and 10 bases at J, leaving 13 bases unmatched. This CDR3 region has 16 residues. The germline CDR1 and CDR2 sequences are MNHNS and SASEGT. The chain's CDR3 is CASSELHLAVGEELFF. As DNA, the CDR3 is TGTGCCAGCAGTGAACTCCATCTAGCGGTGGGGGAGGAGCTGTTTTTT.

This clone was detected only a few times. The chain recombines TRBV6-1 with TRBJ2-5, with 7 bases matching TRBD2. The junction had 7 bases not matched to a gene; V was cut back by 1 base and J by 5 bases. This CDR3 spans 15 amino acids. The germline gives CDR1 MNHNS, CDR2 SASEGT. In nucleotides, the CDR3 is TGTGCCAGCAGTGAAGTCTGGGGGGAGGGCGAGACCCAGTACTTC. Its protein is CASSEVWGEGETQYF.

V usage is TRBV5-1 and J usage is TRBJ2-5; no firm D call. CDR3 length equals 12 residues. Germline V lookup: CDR1 SGHRS, CDR2 YFSETQ. The ends were cut back, 0 bases at V and 5 bases at J, with 5 bases in the middle. CDR3 bases: TGCGCCAGCAGCTTGGTCCGGGAGACCCAGTACTTC. Its protein is CASSLVRETQYF.

This clone was detected once. The chain has TRBV7-8 and TRBJ2-5, with 10 bases lining up with TRBD2. V trimming: 5 bases; J trimming: 4 bases; junction bases outside the gene matches: 7. This CDR3 has 15 amino acids. Germline loops: CDR1 SGHVS, CDR2 FQNEAQ. The CDR3 coding sequence is TGTGCCAGCAGCACCGCTAGCGGGAGAGGAGAGACCCAGTACTTC. Its protein is CASSTASGRGETQYF. The full variable domain, in which reference TRBV7-8 and TRBJ2-5 provide the parts outside the CDR3, is GAGVSQSPRYKVAKRGQDVALRCDPISGHVSLFWYQQALGQGPEFLTYFQNEAQLDKSGLPSDRFFAERPEGSVSTLKIQRTQQEDSAVYLCASSTASGRGETQYFGPGTRLLVL.